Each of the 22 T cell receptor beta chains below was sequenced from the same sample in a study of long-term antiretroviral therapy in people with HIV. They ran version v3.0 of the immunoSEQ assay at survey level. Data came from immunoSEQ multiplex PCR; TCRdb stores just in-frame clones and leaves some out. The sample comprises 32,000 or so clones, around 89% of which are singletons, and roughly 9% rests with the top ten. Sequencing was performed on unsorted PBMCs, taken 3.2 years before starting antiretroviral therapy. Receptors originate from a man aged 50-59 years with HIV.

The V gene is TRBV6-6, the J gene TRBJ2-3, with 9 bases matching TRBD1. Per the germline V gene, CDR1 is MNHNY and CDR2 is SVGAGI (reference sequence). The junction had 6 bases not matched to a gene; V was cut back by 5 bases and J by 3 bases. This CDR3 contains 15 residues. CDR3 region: CASSRDRASTDTQYF. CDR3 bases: TGTGCCAGCAGTCGGGACAGGGCTTCAACAGATACGCAGTATTTT.

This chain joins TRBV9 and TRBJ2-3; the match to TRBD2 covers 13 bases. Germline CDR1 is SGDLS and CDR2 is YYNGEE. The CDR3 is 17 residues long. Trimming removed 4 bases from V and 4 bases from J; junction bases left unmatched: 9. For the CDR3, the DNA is TGTGCCAGCAGCCCAACTAGCGGGGGGGCAGCGGCAGATACGCAGTATTTT. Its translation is CASSPTSGGAAADTQYF. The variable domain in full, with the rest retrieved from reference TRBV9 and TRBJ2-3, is DSGVTQTPKHLITATGQRVTLRCSPRSGDLSVYWYQQSLDQGLQFLIQYYNGEERAKGNILERFSAQQFPDLHSELNLSSLELGDSALYFCASSPTSGGAAADTQYFGPGTRLTVL.

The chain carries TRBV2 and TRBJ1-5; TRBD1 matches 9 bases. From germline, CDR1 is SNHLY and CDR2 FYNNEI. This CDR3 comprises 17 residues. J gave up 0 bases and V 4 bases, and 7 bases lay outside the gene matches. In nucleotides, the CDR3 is TGTGCCAGCAGTGGACAGGGGGTTGTGAATAGCAATCAGCCCCAGCATTTT. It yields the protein CASSGQGVVNSNQPQHF.

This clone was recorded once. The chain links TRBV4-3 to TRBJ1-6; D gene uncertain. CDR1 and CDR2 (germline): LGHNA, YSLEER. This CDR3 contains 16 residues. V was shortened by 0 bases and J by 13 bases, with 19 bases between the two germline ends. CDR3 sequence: CASSQDIGQRTGPLHF. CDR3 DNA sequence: TGCGCCAGCAGCCAAGATATCGGGCAACGGACCGGTCCCCTCCACTTT.

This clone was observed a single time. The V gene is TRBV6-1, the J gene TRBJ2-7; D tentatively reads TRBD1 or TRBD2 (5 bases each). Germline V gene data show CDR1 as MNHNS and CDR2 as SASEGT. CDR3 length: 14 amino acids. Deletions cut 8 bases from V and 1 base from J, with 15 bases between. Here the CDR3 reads CASQWGSTSYEQYF. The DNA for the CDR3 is TGTGCCAGCCAGTGGGGGTCAACATCCTACGAGCAGTACTTC.

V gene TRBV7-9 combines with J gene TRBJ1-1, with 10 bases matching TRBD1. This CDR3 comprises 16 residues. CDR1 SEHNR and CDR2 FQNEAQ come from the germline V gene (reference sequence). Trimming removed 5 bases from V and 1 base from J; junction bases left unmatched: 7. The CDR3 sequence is CASSIRDRGENTEAFF. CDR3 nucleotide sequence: TGTGCCAGCAGCATCCGGGACAGGGGAGAGAACACTGAAGCTTTCTTT.

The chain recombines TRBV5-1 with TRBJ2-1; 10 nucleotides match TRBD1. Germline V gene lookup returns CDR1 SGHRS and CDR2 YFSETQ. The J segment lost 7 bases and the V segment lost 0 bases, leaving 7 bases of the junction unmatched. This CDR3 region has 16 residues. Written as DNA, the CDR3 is TGCGCCAGCAGCTTGGCTCCTCGACAGGGGGCGAATGAGCAGTTCTTC. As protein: CASSLAPRQGANEQFF.

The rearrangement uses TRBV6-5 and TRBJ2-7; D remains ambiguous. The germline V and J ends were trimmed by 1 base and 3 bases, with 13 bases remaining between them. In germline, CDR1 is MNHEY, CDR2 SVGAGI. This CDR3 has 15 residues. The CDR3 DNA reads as TGTGCCAGCAGTTACTGCCTAGTTATAGACTACGAGCAGTACTTC. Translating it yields CASSYCLVIDYEQYF.

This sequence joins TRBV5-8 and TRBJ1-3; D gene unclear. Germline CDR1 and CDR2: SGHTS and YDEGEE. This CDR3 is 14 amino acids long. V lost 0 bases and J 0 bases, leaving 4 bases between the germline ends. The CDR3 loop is CASSLVLSGNTIYF. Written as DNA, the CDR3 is TGTGCCAGCAGCTTGGTACTCTCTGGAAACACCATATATTTT.

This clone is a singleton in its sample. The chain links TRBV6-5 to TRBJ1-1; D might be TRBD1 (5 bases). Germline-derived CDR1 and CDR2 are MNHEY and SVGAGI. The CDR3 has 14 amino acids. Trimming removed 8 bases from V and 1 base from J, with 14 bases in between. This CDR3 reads CASGGLTANTEAFF. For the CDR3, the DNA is TGTGCCAGCGGGGGATTGACAGCGAACACTGAAGCTTTCTTT.

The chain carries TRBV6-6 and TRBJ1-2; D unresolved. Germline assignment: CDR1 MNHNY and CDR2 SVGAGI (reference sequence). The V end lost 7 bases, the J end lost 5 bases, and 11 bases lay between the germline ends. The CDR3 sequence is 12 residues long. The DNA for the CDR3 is TGTGCCAGCACCCTGGGAGAGTATGGCTACACCTTC. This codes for CASTLGEYGYTF.

The CDR3 reads CASSLAGTQNEQFF. The CDR3 DNA follows: TGCGCCAGCAGCTTGGCCGGGACCCAAAATGAGCAGTTCTTC. The rearrangement links TRBV5-1 to TRBJ2-1; D possibly matches TRBD1 or TRBD2 (5 bases each). The CDR3 sequence is 14 residues long. Looked up from germline, CDR1 is SGHRS and CDR2 is YFSETQ. The V end was cut by 0 bases, the J end by 7 bases, with 11 bases between.

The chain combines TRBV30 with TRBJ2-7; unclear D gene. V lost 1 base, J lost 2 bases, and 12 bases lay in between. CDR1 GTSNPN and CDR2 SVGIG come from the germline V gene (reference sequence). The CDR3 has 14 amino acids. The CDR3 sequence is CAWSGVAKTYEQYF. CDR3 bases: TGTGCCTGGAGTGGGGTTGCGAAAACCTACGAGCAGTACTTC.

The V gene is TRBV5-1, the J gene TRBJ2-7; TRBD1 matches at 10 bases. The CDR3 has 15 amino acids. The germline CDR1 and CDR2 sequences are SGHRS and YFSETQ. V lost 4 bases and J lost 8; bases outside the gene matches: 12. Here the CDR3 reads CASSDAGTGATQQYF. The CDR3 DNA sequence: TGCGCCAGCAGCGACGCCGGGACAGGGGCCACCCAGCAGTACTTC.

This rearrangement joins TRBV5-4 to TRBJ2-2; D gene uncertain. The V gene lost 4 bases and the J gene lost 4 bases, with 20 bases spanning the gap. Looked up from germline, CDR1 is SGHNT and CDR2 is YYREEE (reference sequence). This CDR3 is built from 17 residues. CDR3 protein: CASSPPLGPRATGELFF. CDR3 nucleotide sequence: TGTGCCAGCAGCCCCCCCCTTGGGCCTAGAGCCACCGGGGAGCTGTTTTTT.

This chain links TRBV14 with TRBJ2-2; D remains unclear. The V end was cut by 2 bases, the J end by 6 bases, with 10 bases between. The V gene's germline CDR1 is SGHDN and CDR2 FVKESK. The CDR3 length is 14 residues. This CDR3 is CASSQWASAGELFF. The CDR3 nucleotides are TGTGCCAGCAGCCAATGGGCCTCGGCCGGGGAGCTGTTTTTT.

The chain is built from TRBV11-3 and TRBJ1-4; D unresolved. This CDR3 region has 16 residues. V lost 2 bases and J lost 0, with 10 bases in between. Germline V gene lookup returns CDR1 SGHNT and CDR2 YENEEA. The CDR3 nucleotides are TGTGCCAGCAGCTTAAGAAACGAGGCAACTAATGAAAAACTGTTTTTT. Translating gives CASSLRNEATNEKLFF. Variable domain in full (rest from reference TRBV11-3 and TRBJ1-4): EAGVVQSPRYKIIEKKQPVAFWCNPISGHNTLYWYLQNLGQGPELLIRYENEEAVDDSQLPKDRFSAERLKGVDSTLKIQPAELGDSAVYLCASSLRNEATNEKLFFGSGTQLSVL.

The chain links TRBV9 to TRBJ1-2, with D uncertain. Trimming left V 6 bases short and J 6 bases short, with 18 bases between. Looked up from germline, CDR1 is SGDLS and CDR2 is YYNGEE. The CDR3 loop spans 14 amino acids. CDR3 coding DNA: TGTGCCAGCAACCCCGGGATGTCAGAGGATGGCTACACCTTC. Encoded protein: CASNPGMSEDGYTF.

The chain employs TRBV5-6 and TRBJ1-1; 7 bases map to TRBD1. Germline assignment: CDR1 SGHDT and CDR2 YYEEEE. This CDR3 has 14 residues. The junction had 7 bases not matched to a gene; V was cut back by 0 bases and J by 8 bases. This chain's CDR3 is CASSLVGDRVEAFF. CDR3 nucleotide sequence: TGTGCCAGCAGCTTGGTGGGCGACAGGGTAGAAGCTTTCTTT.

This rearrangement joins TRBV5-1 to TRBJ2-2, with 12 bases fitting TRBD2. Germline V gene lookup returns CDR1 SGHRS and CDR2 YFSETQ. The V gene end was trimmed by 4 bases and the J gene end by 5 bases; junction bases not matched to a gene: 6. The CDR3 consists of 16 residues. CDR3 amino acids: CASSQLAGGGTGELFF. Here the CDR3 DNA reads TGCGCCAGCAGCCAACTAGCGGGAGGAGGAACCGGGGAGCTGTTTTTT.

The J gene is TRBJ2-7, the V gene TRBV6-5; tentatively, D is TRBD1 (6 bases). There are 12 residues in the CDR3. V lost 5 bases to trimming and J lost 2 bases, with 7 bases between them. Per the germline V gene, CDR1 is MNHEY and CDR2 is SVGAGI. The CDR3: CASSNRAYEQYF. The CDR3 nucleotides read TGTGCCAGCAGTAACAGGGCCTACGAGCAGTACTTC.

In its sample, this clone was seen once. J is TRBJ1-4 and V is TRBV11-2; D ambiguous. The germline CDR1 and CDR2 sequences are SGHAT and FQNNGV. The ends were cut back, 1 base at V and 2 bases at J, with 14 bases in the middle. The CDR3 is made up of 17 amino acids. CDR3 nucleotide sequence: TGTGCCAGCAGCTTAGGGGCGGGAGTCTTGACTAATGAAAAACTGTTTTTT. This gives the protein CASSLGAGVLTNEKLFF.